The entry below describes one T cell receptor (beta chain). Its antigen remains unidentified. Germline V gene lookup returns CDR1 SGHTA and CDR2 FQGNSA. The J segment lost 7 bases and the V segment lost 0 bases, leaving 7 bases of the junction unmatched. The CDR3 covers 17 residues. Since all of the isolated RNA was reverse transcribed, expressed TCRB transcripts were what got sequenced. Repertoires were generated with immunoSEQ multiplex PCR, while TCRdb's copy carries only in-frame clones and drops some. The sample includes 280,000 or so clones, over 12% of them seen just once. The entry originates in a study of beta chain features in type 1 diabetes. Broader study findings: TCRB CDR3 length was moderately but significantly reduced in all four CD4+ subsets of Type 1 diabetes patients.

Sequenced input: naive CD4+ T cells from blood. This TCR was sampled from a young man with type 1 diabetes. This chain joins TRBV7-2 and TRBJ2-1; 12 nucleotides match TRBD2. The CDR3: CASSLALVLAGGNEQFF. The DNA for the CDR3 is TGTGCCAGCAGCTTAGCGCTGGTACTAGCGGGAGGTAATGAGCAGTTCTTC.